This entry lists 7 T cell receptor beta chains sequenced from one sample in a study of cytomegalovirus exposure and HLA in healthy donors. PCR used 60 Vbeta primers and 13 Jbeta primers. Measured with immunoSEQ multiplex PCR; TCRdb has only the in-frame clones, and not every one. In the table there are under 150,000 clones, more than 65% of which are singletons. Material: PBMCs. These receptors originate from a man aged 50 or older in good health and CMV-seronegative.

The chain recombines TRBV30 with TRBJ2-7; perhaps TRBD1 as D (5 bases). V dropped 3 bases and J dropped 4 bases, with 13 bases sitting between them. This CDR3 region has 13 residues. Germline CDR1 GTSNPN, CDR2 SVGIG (reference sequence). CDR3 coding DNA: TGTGCCTGGAGAGGACACGGTATATACGAGCAGTACTTC. It translates to CAWRGHGIYEQYF.

The CDR3 sequence: CASSERLSYGYTF. The CDR3 nucleotides read TGTGCCAGCAGTGAGCGTCTTAGTTATGGCTACACCTTC. This chain links TRBV25-1 with TRBJ1-2; no clear D gene. Trimming pared 3 bases from V and 5 bases from J, leaving 10 bases between. From germline, CDR1 is MGHDK and CDR2 SYGVNS. The length of the CDR3 is 13 residues.

The rearrangement links TRBV15 to TRBJ2-5, with 7 bases lining up with TRBD1. V lost 3 bases, J lost 6 bases, and 4 bases stayed unmatched. The length of the CDR3 is 13 residues. The germline V gene has CDR1 LNHNV and CDR2 YYDKDF (reference sequence). The CDR3 loop is CATSRDRTQTQYF. CDR3 bases: TGTGCCACCAGCAGGGACAGGACTCAGACCCAGTACTTC.

This chain connects TRBV5-1 to TRBJ1-5, with D perhaps matching TRBD1 (6 bases). This CDR3 is 14 amino acids long. V was trimmed by 5 bases and J by 0 bases, leaving 9 bases between them. Germline assignment: CDR1 SGHRS and CDR2 YFSETQ. CDR3 loop: CASSAGDSNQPQHF. In DNA form, the CDR3 reads TGCGCCAGCAGTGCAGGGGATAGCAATCAGCCCCAGCATTTT.

This clone was observed a single time. This chain uses TRBV2 with TRBJ2-7; D remains ambiguous. CDR1 SNHLY and CDR2 FYNNEI come from the germline V gene. Trimming took 4 bases from V and 3 from J, leaving 10 bases between them. The CDR3 spans 13 residues. CDR3 loop: CASSADIFYEQYF. The CDR3 bases are TGTGCCAGCAGTGCCGACATCTTCTACGAGCAGTACTTC.

CDR3 DNA: TGTGCCTGGATCGGAACCCGTCTCAGGGCGAGGAAGGACGAGCAGTACTTC. Amino acid sequence: CAWIGTRLRARKDEQYF. The rearrangement joins TRBV30 to TRBJ2-7; D possibly corresponds to TRBD1 (5 bases). With 4 bases removed from V and 5 bases from J, the gap between germline ends came to 27 bases. Germline V gives CDR1 GTSNPN, CDR2 SVGIG (reference sequence). This CDR3 is 17 amino acids long.

This chain uses TRBV29-1 with TRBJ2-2; possible D gene TRBD2, 6 bases. CDR1 is SQVTM, CDR2 ANQGSEA, per germline. The CDR3 consists of 14 residues. V lost 4 bases, J lost 4 bases, and 13 bases lay in between. As DNA, the CDR3 is TGCAGCGTTGTGTTAGCGGACATCACCGGGGAGCTGTTTTTT. Translation: CSVVLADITGELFF.